These T cell receptor beta chains were read from a single sample in a study of T cells expressing NK-cell markers. From its re-call of the 5' RACE reads, TCRdb lists each CDR3 protein once, without DNA. The sample includes fewer than 300,000 distinct CDR3 sequences. Sample: blood T cells: a sorted CD56 or NKG2C T cell subset, CD4+ or CD8+ T cells, or bulk PBMC T cells (not recorded which). The receptor source for this set is a woman aged 18 to 75 in good health. The CDR3 runs from the conserved cysteine through the conserved F or W.

CDR3,J,V
CASSSDRVENEAFF,TRBJ1-1,TRBV5-1
CASYSLGGPGYF,TRBJ2-7,TRBV6-6
CAISETSGSVYEQFF,TRBJ2-1,TRBV10-3
CASSQGGPYEQYF,TRBJ2-7,TRBV5-5
CASSLEGGRTDTQYF,TRBJ2-3,TRBV6-5
CASTASGFYNEQFF,TRBJ2-1,TRBV2
CAWSGDRVEQFF,TRBJ2-1,TRBV30
CSADPGTEIQETQYF,TRBJ2-5,TRBV20-1
CASSKLAEKLFF,TRBJ1-4,TRBV21-1
CASSSLWGAGETQYF,TRBJ2-5,TRBV5-1
CASSPRQGAIAKNIQYF,TRBJ2-4,TRBV11-2
CASSPLRTSGGALNEQFF,TRBJ2-1,TRBV27
CASSLVGVGDQETQYF,TRBJ2-5,TRBV5-6
CASSFETGRTDTQYF,TRBJ2-3,TRBV12-3/TRBV12-4
CASSVHGANVLTF,TRBJ2-6,TRBV9
CASSVEGALFGNIQYF,TRBJ2-4,TRBV9
CASSHQGGADGYTF,TRBJ1-2,TRBV4-3
CASSTRGRGETQYF,TRBJ2-5,TRBV7-3
CSAPRLAGLAKNIQYF,TRBJ2-4,TRBV20-1
CASSLTGTHTEAFF,TRBJ1-1,TRBV5-5
CASSTIRVATDTQYF,TRBJ2-3,TRBV5-4
CSVGSTLTQYF,TRBJ2-3,TRBV29-1
CATSDREAGANVLTF,TRBJ2-6,TRBV24-1
CSALAGGPKTQYF,TRBJ2-5,TRBV20-1